This T cell receptor (beta chain) was captured by sequencing in a study of CD8 T cells in ankylosing spondylitis. Study observations and caveats: There was a TCR beta motif, made of eight highly homologous variants, that appeared characteristic of ankylosing spondylitis blood.

This clonotype was recorded a few times. Its antigen is not known. TCRdb itself ran the 5' RACE reads through MiXCR, one entry per CDR3 protein. The sample has about 480,000 distinct CDR3 sequences; 17% are singletons. Between the trimmed V and J ends, which lost 5 bases and 2 bases, there was a span of 20 bases. The CDR3 has 16 residues. The germline V gene has CDR1 DFQATT and CDR2 SNEGSKA (reference sequence). This sequence was found in a male donor with ankylosing spondylitis. The sample was blood, either unsorted or a sorted T cell fraction (not recorded which). The chain is built from TRBV20-1 and TRBJ2-3; tentative D call: TRBD2 (6 bases). The CDR3 DNA reads TGCAGTGCTCCTCAGTCCGGGAGACTCTACACAGATACGCAGTATTTT. Its protein product is CSAPQSGRLYTDTQYF.